This entry concerns a single T cell receptor (beta chain). No cognate antigen has been identified for it. No clone much larger than this one lies a single base away; base qualities are absent. The library was built by means of 5' RACE. The data were produced on an Illumina HiSeq 2500. The second PCR ran for roughly 7 to 12 cycles and used a J-beta primer mix along with a sample-barcoded 5' primer. A unique molecular identifier was introduced onto each TCR beta cDNA molecule by a template-switch 5' adaptor carrying 12 random nucleotides. Each sample yielded at least 2.5 million CDR3-containing paired-end reads. First-strand cDNA synthesis was performed from all RNA using the Mint cDNA synthesis kit, with priming by a TRBC-specific oligonucleotide. Following uracil-DNA glycosylase treatment, all cDNA underwent a first 18-cycle PCR with the universal primers M1SS and BC2_uni_R. The study's processing was this. For normalization, 1 million high-quality reads, each with a distinct molecular identifier, were randomly selected from each sample. Instead of being binned into consensus sequences, reads with shared molecular identifiers were discarded. MiTCR, set to a Q25 quality threshold and the strictest error-elimination algorithm, was used for CDR3 identification, clonotype clustering and error correction. A nonparametric unseen species model with Euler transformation was used to estimate a lower bound on total TCR beta diversity. Using fastp at Q25 and MiXCR, TCRdb reprocessed the public reads and kept productive beta chains. Merged by CDR3 protein, the rows form single entries marked with the most common genes and DNA. The V and J calls reflect TCRdb's pipeline rather than the authors' work. A total of about 690,000 distinct CDR3 sequences appear in this sample, 35% to 50% of them only once. The ten largest clones add up to about 30% of the sample.

This specimen belongs to a study of blood T cells in healthy people across ages (dated by TCRdb to about 2015). Regarding the complete study: Template switching captured roughly one uniquely barcoded TCR beta cDNA molecule per two T cells in model experiments. Donors of different ages were randomly distributed across sequencing lanes to avoid experimental bias. Age-related changes in TCR beta repertoire diversity were measured in the study by deep sequencing normalized with unique cDNA molecular identifiers. Donors were grouped into four age groups: young (average roughly 17 years), middle-aged (less than 40), aged (62) and long-lived (approximately 81). For two donors (one aged 18 to 30 and one aged 80 or older), the study analyzed two additional independent replicas of 1 million unique cDNA reads from the same blood draw. Findings and caveats that apply to the study as a whole: A strong correlation was found between observed TCR beta diversity and the percentage of naive T cells measured by flow cytometry. Conclusive comparison of naive and antigen-experienced compartments was prevented by the profiling of bulk unsorted PBMCs. Observed TCR beta diversity per million T cells fell roughly linearly with age, and a significant reduction was already apparent by age about 43. Estimates of total diversity based on one million sequenced T cells were regarded as lower bounds and as underestimates. The long-lived group showed more naive CD4+ T cells, fewer expanded clones and increased TCR diversity than the aged group, suggesting age selection. Because donor CMV infection status was unknown, age-related changes in expanded clonotypes were potentially confounded.

The donors were some 39 Caucasian individuals from Russia, aged roughly 6 to 95 years, who were systemically healthy. Roughly 9.5 milliliters of peripheral blood were drawn from each donor into EDTA-treated Vacutainer tubes. PBMCs were isolated by Ficoll-Paque density-gradient centrifugation, with at least 6 million obtained per sample. Total RNA, at least 6 micrograms per sample, was extracted from PBMCs with Trizol reagent. The percentages of naive CD45RAhigh/CD27high T cells were determined by flow cytometry on a PBMC aliquot from every donor. According to the germline V gene, CDR1 reads MGHDK and CDR2 reads SYGVNS. From its cysteine to its phenylalanine, the CDR3 spans 15 amino acids. The retained sequence is limited to the CDR3, 45 bases, with the frame set at the first base. For this chain, trimming is 4 bases at the V end and 7 bases at the J end, and the number of junction bases without a gene match is 6.

The TCR was taken from a man older than 75 in good health. The sample comprised blood. In this chain, TRBV25-1 is recombined with TRBJ1-6, with 8 central nucleotides matching TRBD1. The CDR3 protein: CASSARTGMNSPLHF. The DNA sequence follows: TGTGCCAGCAGTGCCCGGACAGGGATGAATTCACCCCTCCACTTT.